Listed here are 13 T cell receptor beta chains from one sample, sequenced in a study of T cell responses to AZD1222 COVID-19 vaccine. TCRdb's table, derived via immunoSEQ multiplex PCR, lists solely in-frame clones and lacks some. The data show 130,000 or so clones, roughly 84% seen once. The sequencing here drew on peripheral blood, taken on day 0 of AZD1222 vaccination. The origin of the receptors is an adult in good health.

This chain links TRBV30 with TRBJ2-1, with a weak D call TRBD1 (6 bases). Germline CDR1 is GTSNPN and CDR2 is SVGIG (reference sequence). This CDR3 is built from 12 residues. V lost 3 bases and J 5 bases, leaving 8 bases between the germline ends. This CDR3 reads CAWRDRHNEQFF. The DNA of the CDR3 is TGTGCCTGGAGGGACAGACACAATGAGCAGTTCTTC.

This clone has only one observation. The gene calls are TRBV6-5 and TRBJ1-1; D gene ambiguous. The CDR3 spans 13 residues. The V gene lost 6 bases and the J gene lost 1 base, with 9 bases spanning the gap. Looked up from germline, CDR1 is MNHEY and CDR2 is SVGAGI. The CDR3 loop is CASSLNRNTEAFF. Here the CDR3 DNA reads TGTGCCAGCAGCCTAAACCGGAACACTGAAGCTTTCTTT.

This clone was counted only a few times. V gene TRBV30 combines with J gene TRBJ1-2; 11 positions match TRBD1. The CDR3 contains 14 residues. The V gene's germline CDR1 is GTSNPN and CDR2 SVGIG (reference sequence). J gave up 7 bases and V 4 bases, and 8 bases lay outside the gene matches. DNA for the CDR3: TGTGCCTGGAATACCGGACAGGGGGCGGGTGGCTACACCTTC. Amino acids: CAWNTGQGAGGYTF.

The gene calls are TRBV13 and TRBJ1-2, with TRBD1 matching over 9 bases. V shed 5 bases and J 8 bases; nucleotides not matched to a gene: 15. This CDR3 is built from 16 residues. Germline V gene sequence: CDR1 PRHDT, CDR2 FYEKMQ (reference sequence). CDR3 in amino acids: CASSRGTGRLAVGYTF. CDR3 nucleotides: TGTGCCAGCAGCCGCGGGACAGGGCGGTTGGCTGTCGGCTACACCTTC. Full variable domain (missing parts from reference TRBV13 and TRBJ1-2): AAGVIQSPRHLIKEKRETATLKCYPIPRHDTVYWYQQGPGQDPQFLISFYEKMQSDKGSIPDRFSAQQFSDYHSELNMSSLELGDSALYFCASSRGTGRLAVGYTFGSGTRLTVV.

This clone came up a few times. As DNA, the CDR3 is TGTGCCAGCAGTCTTAGCGGGGGGAGGAATTTGGATGAGCAGTTCTTC. Amino acid sequence: CASSLSGGRNLDEQFF. V usage is TRBV7-3 and J usage is TRBJ2-1, with 10 bases matching TRBD2. Germline V gene data show CDR1 as SGHTA and CDR2 as FQGTGA. J was trimmed by 8 bases and V by 6 bases; bases with no gene match: 13. The CDR3 totals 16 residues.

The chain employs TRBV10-3 and TRBJ1-4; D unclear. The V and J ends lost 0 bases and 7 bases respectively, with 3 bases between them. Germline V CDR1 and CDR2: ENHRY, SYGVKD. CDR3 length: 12 residues. The CDR3: CAISESPEKLFF. CDR3 nucleotide sequence: TGTGCCATCAGTGAGTCCCCTGAAAAACTGTTTTTT.

The rearrangement links TRBV15 to TRBJ1-5; D uncertain. V was clipped by 1 base and J by 5 bases, with 15 bases between them. This CDR3 contains 16 residues. The germline V gene has CDR1 LNHNV and CDR2 YYDKDF (reference sequence). The CDR3 DNA is TGTGCCACCAGCAGAGGGGCGCGGGGTGAACATCAGCCCCAGCATTTT. Translated, it gives CATSRGARGEHQPQHF.

This chain links TRBV19 with TRBJ2-1; perhaps TRBD1 as D (6 bases). CDR1 and CDR2 (germline): LNHDA, SQIVND (reference sequence). V lost 7 bases and J 15 bases, leaving 22 bases between the germline ends. The CDR3 runs 13 residues. The CDR3 loop is CASTSMPGANPFF. The CDR3 DNA follows: TGTGCCAGTACCTCCATGCCAGGGGCAAATCCGTTCTTC.

This sequence joins TRBV11-2 and TRBJ1-4, with a weak D call TRBD1 (6 bases). Per germline, CDR1 SGHAT and CDR2 FQNNGV. CDR3 length: 11 amino acids. The V and J ends lost 5 bases and 8 bases respectively, with 6 bases between them. This CDR3 is CASSQGEKLFF. The CDR3 DNA reads TGTGCCAGCAGCCAGGGGGAAAAACTGTTTTTT.

V and J are TRBV6-5 and TRBJ2-7; no reliable D call. V shed 0 bases and J shed 2 bases, with 11 bases lying between them. Germline CDR1 is MNHEY and CDR2 is SVGAGI. The CDR3 contains 15 residues. This CDR3 is CASSYSGGDPYEQYF. The CDR3 DNA reads TGTGCCAGCAGTTACTCTGGTGGGGATCCCTACGAGCAGTACTTC.

This clone has only one observation. CDR3 coding DNA: TGTGCCAGCAGTTACACAACCAGAGGGACTAGCGGGGGAAGCACAGATACGCAGTATTTT. This translates into CASSYTTRGTSGGSTDTQYF. The V and J genes are TRBV6-2 or TRBV6-3 and TRBJ2-3, with 14 bases lining up with TRBD2. With 2 bases clipped from V and 0 bases from J, the junction kept 10 bases outside the gene matches. The germline gives CDR1 MNHEY, CDR2 SVGEGT. The CDR3 is 20 residues long.

The CDR3 loop reads CASSGSGTGTPGVGGELFF. The CDR3 DNA sequence: TGTGCCAGCAGCGGATCCGGGACAGGGACCCCAGGGGTTGGCGGGGAGCTGTTTTTT. This chain uses TRBV9 with TRBJ2-2; 9 bases align to TRBD1. V dropped 3 bases and J dropped 7; count of bases not matched to a gene: 19. Germline CDR1 and CDR2: SGDLS and YYNGEE. The CDR3 has 19 amino acids.

This clone was picked up one time. The rearrangement links TRBV28 to TRBJ1-5; D call uncertain. The germline V and J ends were trimmed by 9 bases and 0 bases, with 6 bases remaining between them. Germline V gives CDR1 MDHEN, CDR2 SYDVKM. This CDR3 has 12 amino acids. The CDR3 loop reads CASRSSNQPQHF. CDR3 sequence (DNA): TGTGCCAGTAGAAGTAGCAATCAGCCCCAGCATTTT.